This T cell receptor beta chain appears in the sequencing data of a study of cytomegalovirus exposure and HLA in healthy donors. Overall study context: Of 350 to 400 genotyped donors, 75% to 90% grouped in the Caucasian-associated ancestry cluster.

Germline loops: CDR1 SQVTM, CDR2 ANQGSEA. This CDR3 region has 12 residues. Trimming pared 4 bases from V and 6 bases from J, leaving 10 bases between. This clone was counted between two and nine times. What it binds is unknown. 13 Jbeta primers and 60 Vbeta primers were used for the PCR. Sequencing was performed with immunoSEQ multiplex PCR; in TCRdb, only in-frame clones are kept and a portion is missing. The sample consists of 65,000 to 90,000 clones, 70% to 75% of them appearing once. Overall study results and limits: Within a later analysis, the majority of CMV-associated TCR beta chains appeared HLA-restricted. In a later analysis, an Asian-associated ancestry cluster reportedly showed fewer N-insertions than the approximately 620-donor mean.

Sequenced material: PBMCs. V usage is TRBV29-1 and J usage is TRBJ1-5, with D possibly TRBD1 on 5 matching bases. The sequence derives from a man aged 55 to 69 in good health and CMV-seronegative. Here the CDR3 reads CSVVRDRQPQHF. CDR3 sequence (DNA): TGCAGCGTTGTCAGGGATCGTCAGCCCCAGCATTTT.